This T cell receptor (beta chain) was captured by sequencing in a study of T cell repertoires in cytomegalovirus infection. Study-wide background: Both a matching HLA type and CMV infection were indicated by public TCR beta signatures.

TCRdb fed the reads into MiXCR, producing one record per CDR3 protein. The sample lists hundreds of thousands of distinct CDR3 sequences, roughly 17% occurring once. Whole-study findings and limits: Based on cumulative public TCR beta family frequency, carriers of CMV plus the relevant HLA were identified. HLA-C-restricted CMV-specific TCR beta clonotypes were dominant in the ex vivo response.

The V gene lost 3 bases and the J gene lost 4 bases, with 7 bases spanning the gap. CDR3 length equals 12 residues. Germline assignment: CDR1 DFQATT and CDR2 SNEGSKA (reference sequence). This clonotype was recorded a few times. The antigen remains unidentified. The material sequenced was PBMCs. The TCR sequence derives from a human donor in good health (CMV status not recorded). Some clones in this sample may be carry-over from other donors' samples. The chain joins TRBV20-1 to TRBJ1-5; D not certain. The CDR3 coding sequence is TGCAGTGCTAGCTTACGTAATCAGCCCCAGCATTTT. As protein: CSASLRNQPQHF.